The 17 T cell receptor beta chains reported below all come from one sample, sequenced in a study of T cell changes during pregnancy in multiple sclerosis. The table came from immunoSEQ multiplex PCR; TCRdb's copy has only in-frame clones and leaves some out. Altogether under 65,000 clones are present, under 95% being singletons, with the ten largest covering roughly 3.3%. The sample here was peripheral blood, taken in the first trimester of pregnancy. The origin of the receptors is a female donor in good health, enrolled as a control in a pregnancy study.

V and J are TRBV5-1 and TRBJ2-7; 9 nucleotides line up with TRBD2. CDR3 length equals 16 residues. V lost 2 bases, J lost 0 bases, and 6 bases stayed unmatched. Germline-derived CDR1 and CDR2 are SGHRS and YFSETQ. The CDR3 DNA sequence: TGCGCCAGCAGCTTAACTAGCGGGCTCATCTCCTACGAGCAGTACTTC. Its translation: CASSLTSGLISYEQYF. Full variable domain (missing parts from reference TRBV5-1 and TRBJ2-7): KAGVTQTPRYLIKTRGQQVTLSCSPISGHRSVSWYQQTPGQGLQFLFEYFSETQRNKGNFPGRFSGRQFSNSRSEMNVSTLELGDSALYLCASSLTSGLISYEQYFGPGTRLTVT.

In this sample, this clone turned up once. The genes are TRBV6-7 and TRBJ1-2, with unresolved D. TRBV6-7 is identified as an open reading frame with a role that is uncertain. V was pared by 6 bases and J by 5 bases, with 16 bases between. The CDR3 covers 14 residues. CDR3 protein: CASRLDFPKYGYTF. CDR3 bases: TGTGCCAGCAGATTGGACTTTCCGAAGTATGGCTACACCTTC.

V usage is TRBV6-5 and J usage is TRBJ2-5, with TRBD1 as a possible D gene (6 bases). The CDR3 has 13 amino acids. Trimming left V 8 bases short and J 2 bases short, with 12 bases between. Per the germline V gene, CDR1 is MNHEY and CDR2 is SVGAGI. The CDR3 DNA reads as TGTGCCAGCCAACAGGGTTCACAAGAGACCCAGTACTTC. Translating gives CASQQGSQETQYF.

The genes are TRBV7-8 and TRBJ2-7, with 10 nucleotides matching TRBD2. The V and J ends lost 1 base and 3 bases, in that order; junction bases with no gene match: 6. Germline CDR1 is SGHVS and CDR2 is FQNEAQ. This CDR3 is built from 16 residues. CDR3 protein: CASSLVGTSGNYEQYF. The CDR3 region has the DNA TGTGCCAGCAGCTTAGTAGGTACTAGCGGGAACTACGAGCAGTACTTC.

The CDR3 sequence is CASSLYGQGVNEQFF. DNA of the CDR3: TGTGCCAGCAGCCTCTATGGACAGGGGGTGAATGAGCAGTTCTTC. V is TRBV7-9 and J is TRBJ2-1, with TRBD1 identical over 10 bases. This CDR3 has 15 amino acids. Germline V lookup: CDR1 SEHNR, CDR2 FQNEAQ (reference sequence). The trim removed 5 bases at V and 7 bases at J, leaving 8 bases unmatched.

The count of this clone is one. J is TRBJ1-4 and V is TRBV6-6; D is ambiguous. V gave up 10 bases and J gave up 7 bases, with 19 bases separating them. CDR3 size: 14 residues. Germline assignment: CDR1 MNHNY and CDR2 SVGAGI (reference sequence). For the CDR3, the DNA is TGTGCCACCAGCCGGCCAGGATCGAGTGAAAAACTGTTTTTT. The encoded protein is CATSRPGSSEKLFF.

The rearrangement uses TRBV7-2 and TRBJ2-1; D perhaps matches TRBD2 (5 bases). CDR1 is SGHTA, CDR2 FQGNSA, per germline. Trimming cost V 1 base and J 4 bases, with 11 bases left between them. The CDR3 contains 15 residues. As DNA, the CDR3 is TGTGCCAGCAGCTTAGAAGGAGGCGGATACAATGAGCAGTTCTTC. It encodes CASSLEGGGYNEQFF.

The CDR3 is CASSLDRERRAEAFF. The CDR3 DNA sequence: TGTGCCAGCAGCTTAGATCGGGAAAGGCGGGCTGAAGCTTTCTTT. The chain carries TRBV11-2 and TRBJ1-1, with D unresolved. CDR1 is SGHAT and CDR2 is FQNNGV in the germline V gene. The CDR3 sequence is 15 residues long. Trimming pared 0 bases from V and 6 bases from J, leaving 14 bases between.

DNA of the CDR3: TGTGCCAGCAGCTTAGTGGTGGGCCTCTCCTACAATGAGCAGTTCTTC. It encodes CASSLVVGLSYNEQFF. This sequence joins TRBV7-2 and TRBJ2-1; D is undetermined. V lost 1 base, J lost 0 bases, and 10 bases lay in between. There are 16 residues in the CDR3. CDR1 is SGHTA and CDR2 is FQGNSA in the germline V gene.

The V call is TRBV29-1, the J call TRBJ2-3; D not certain. There are 16 residues in the CDR3. Trimming removed 2 bases from V and 0 bases from J, with 15 bases in between. Germline values: CDR1 SQVTM, CDR2 ANQGSEA. The DNA for the CDR3 is TGCAGCGTTGAACCTACCTCAGGCAAAAGCACAGATACGCAGTATTTT. Protein product: CSVEPTSGKSTDTQYF.

The genes are TRBV9 and TRBJ1-1, with a weak D call TRBD1 (5 bases). The CDR3 is 15 amino acids. In germline, CDR1 is SGDLS, CDR2 YYNGEE. Trimming cost V 0 bases and J 5 bases, with 14 bases left between them. As DNA, the CDR3 is TGTGCCAGCAGCGTAGGGGGCGATCATCGAACTGAAGCTTTCTTT. Translated: CASSVGGDHRTEAFF.

The chain links TRBV27 to TRBJ1-2; D unclear. V was trimmed by 4 bases and J by 8 bases, leaving 11 bases between them. The germline CDR1 and CDR2 sequences are MNHEY and SMNVEV (reference sequence). The CDR3 covers 12 residues. The CDR3 is CASSSNGGGYTF. CDR3 coding DNA: TGTGCCAGCAGTTCGAACGGAGGGGGCTACACCTTC.

CDR3 bases: TGTGCCAGCAGAGCCGGACAGATCTATGGCTACACCTTC. Amino acid sequence: CASRAGQIYGYTF. The rearrangement links TRBV5-4 to TRBJ1-2; weak D call: TRBD1 (6 bases). The V end was cut by 5 bases, the J end by 4 bases, with 12 bases between. The germline CDR1 and CDR2 sequences are SGHNT and YYREEE (reference sequence). The length of the CDR3 is 13 residues.

The chain carries TRBV18 and TRBJ2-5; a weak D match, TRBD1 (6 bases). V lost 6 bases, J lost 2 bases, and 16 bases lay in between. The CDR3 extends over 15 amino acids. CDR1 KGHSH and CDR2 LQKENI come from the germline V gene. This CDR3 is CASSPKLQGQETQYF. The CDR3 DNA reads TGTGCCAGCTCTCCTAAACTACAGGGTCAAGAGACCCAGTACTTC.

CDR3 nucleotides: TGTGCCAGCAGCTTAGGGTTCCAGGGCTGGTATGGCTACACCTTC. Amino acids: CASSLGFQGWYGYTF. The chain combines TRBV7-8 with TRBJ1-2; TRBD1 might be the D (5 bases). The germline V gene has CDR1 SGHVS and CDR2 FQNEAQ. Trimming left V 1 base short and J 5 bases short, with 14 bases between. The CDR3 is made up of 15 amino acids.

V is TRBV4-2 and J is TRBJ2-1, with TRBD2 matching over 11 bases. The CDR3 extends over 16 amino acids. Losses at the gene ends were 3 bases for V and 7 bases for J; bases not matched to a gene: 8. The germline V gene has CDR1 LGHNA and CDR2 YNFKEQ. CDR3 coding DNA: TGTGCCAGCAGCCAGCCCCTAGCGGGAGGAAAGAATGAGCAGTTCTTC. Translated: CASSQPLAGGKNEQFF.

J is TRBJ2-1 and V is TRBV28, with TRBD2 identical over 9 bases. The CDR3 is 15 residues long. V lost 4 bases, J lost 4 bases, and 5 bases stayed unmatched. CDR1 MDHEN and CDR2 SYDVKM come from the germline V gene. CDR3 DNA sequence: TGTGCCAGCAGTTCTAGCGGGAACCTATACAATGAGCAGTTCTTC. Protein: CASSSSGNLYNEQFF.